This TCR beta chain was profiled in a study of blood T cell repertoires in COVID-19. Study overall: Specimens from acute and convalescent COVID-19 originated in the United States, Italy and Spain. PBMCs, B-cell-depleted T cells, or T cells were the source of the cDNA or gDNA that made up the material.

The CDR3 contains 14 residues. V lost 7 bases, J lost 2 bases, and 14 bases lay in between. The germline gives CDR1 LGHDT, CDR2 YNNKEL (reference sequence). In the study's own analysis: Amplification of reference gene primers was used by the study to estimate nucleated cell counts. TCRdb's copy holds only in-frame clones and misses some; the assay was immunoSEQ multiplex PCR. Clone size and the V and J calls come from that table; the DNA yielded D and trimming. Here the sample spans 200,000 to 250,000 clones, approximately 86% being singletons. The chain carries TRBV3-1 (or the pseudogene TRBV3-2) and TRBJ1-1; D not certain. The sequencing input was peripheral blood. The source is a woman older than 75 with acute or convalescent COVID-19. The CDR3 protein is CASTPELSNTEAFF. CDR3 bases: TGTGCCAGCACCCCGGAACTAAGCAACACTGAAGCTTTCTTT.